This TCR beta chain was sequenced for a study of early stage breast cancer tumors. Across the study: Invasive lobular carcinomas made up four of 12 ER+/PR+/HER2- tumors.

Study-level findings and limits: Enriched TCRB sequences shared across patients were mostly commonly generated sequences.

To note about this clone: What it binds is unknown.

The method was immunoSEQ multiplex PCR; TCRdb's version includes in-frame clones alone and lacks a portion of them. The sample has some 58,000 clones; approximately 80% are singletons. CDR3 length equals 12 residues. V gave up 0 bases and J gave up 1 base, with 4 bases separating them. Germline values: CDR1 GTSNPN, CDR2 SVGIG (reference sequence). The sequenced sample was blood. The V and J genes are TRBV30 and TRBJ2-7; D is unresolved. This clonotype was sampled from a person aged 30 to 40 with breast cancer. The chain's CDR3 is CAWSVVSYEQYF. The CDR3 nucleotides read TGTGCCTGGAGTGTAGTGTCCTACGAGCAGTACTTC.